This TCR beta chain comes out of a study of T cell repertoires in cytomegalovirus infection. Overall study context: It was the public TCR beta signatures that indicated both CMV infection and matching HLA type. Points from the study as a whole: Summed public TCR beta family frequency identified CMV carriers bearing the relevant HLA.

MiXCR, applied by TCRdb to the reads, yields one record per CDR3 protein. The table records 680,000 or so distinct CDR3 sequences, less than 40% of them present only once. This clonotype was detected ten times or more. Its antigen is as yet unknown. The V gene's germline CDR1 is SGHTA and CDR2 FQGNSA. Trimming shortened V by 3 bases and J by 3 bases, and 7 bases separated the two germline ends. The CDR3 is 13 amino acids. The sequencing sample was made of PBMCs. The TCR originated in a human donor in good health (CMV status not recorded). Some clones in this sample may be carry-over from other donors' samples. The chain is built from TRBV7-2 and TRBJ2-3, with D unclear. Here the CDR3 DNA reads TGTGCCAGCAGCTTTGAAACAACAGATACGCAGTATTTT. Its protein is CASSFETTDTQYF.